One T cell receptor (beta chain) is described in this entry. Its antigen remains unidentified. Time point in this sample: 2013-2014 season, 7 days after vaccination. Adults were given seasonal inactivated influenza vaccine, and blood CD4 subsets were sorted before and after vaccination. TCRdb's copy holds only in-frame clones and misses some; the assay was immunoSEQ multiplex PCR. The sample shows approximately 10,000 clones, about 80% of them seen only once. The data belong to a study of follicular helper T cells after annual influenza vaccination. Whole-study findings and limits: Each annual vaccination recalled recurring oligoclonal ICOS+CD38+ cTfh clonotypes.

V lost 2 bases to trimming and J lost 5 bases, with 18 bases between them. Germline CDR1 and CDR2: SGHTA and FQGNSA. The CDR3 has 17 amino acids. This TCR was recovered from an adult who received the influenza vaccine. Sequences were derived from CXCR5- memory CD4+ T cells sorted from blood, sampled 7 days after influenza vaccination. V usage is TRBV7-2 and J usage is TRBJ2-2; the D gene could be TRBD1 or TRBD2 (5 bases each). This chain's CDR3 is CASSLSIRELPTGELFF. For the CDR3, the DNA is TGTGCCAGCAGCTTATCGATCAGGGAGCTGCCAACCGGGGAGCTGTTTTTT.